The clone carrying this T cell receptor (beta chain) occurred once. Germline CDR1 MNHEY, CDR2 SMNVEV (reference sequence). Deletions cut 4 bases from V and 3 bases from J, with 10 bases between. The CDR3 contains 13 residues. The repertoire was sequenced with immunoSEQ multiplex PCR; TCRdb's copy has only in-frame clones and lacks some. The sample has tens of thousands of clones; 98% are singletons. These data belong to a study of technical replicates of blood from several donors. Sequencing was carried out using T cells isolated from PBMCs. V and J are TRBV27 and TRBJ2-7; D unresolved. The sequence came from a human donor in good health. CDR3: CASSSSPHYEQYF. Here the CDR3 DNA reads TGTGCCAGCAGTTCGTCGCCACACTACGAGCAGTACTTC.